The T cell receptor (beta chain) under discussion was sequenced for a study of control samples from healthy donors and cancer patients. The CDR3 consists of 15 residues. Per the germline V gene, CDR1 is ENHRY and CDR2 is SYGVKD. V was trimmed by 6 bases and J by 4 bases, leaving 17 bases between them. The data were produced by immunoSEQ multiplex PCR, yet TCRdb's version contains in-frame clones alone and is incomplete. The top ten clones hold less than 0.75% of a sample with approximately 170,000 clones, roughly 90% of them seen once. The J gene is TRBJ2-3, the V gene TRBV10-3; no definite D call. This TCR was sampled from a woman under 40 in good health. Sequencing was performed on blood. In DNA, the CDR3 is TGTGCCATCAGACCACCTGTCGGTGGAGCAGATACGCAGTATTTT. It specifies CAIRPPVGGADTQYF.